The sequence of this T cell receptor beta chain was determined in a study of cytomegalovirus exposure and HLA in healthy donors. Per the germline V gene, CDR1 is SGHRS and CDR2 is YFSETQ. There are 16 residues in the CDR3. The V end lost 3 bases, the J end lost 3 bases, and 15 bases lay between the germline ends. A multiplex PCR was run with 60 Vbeta primers and 13 Jbeta primers. As handled by the study authors: In a later analysis, some 10 million of 65 million to 80 million unique beta chains occurred in at least two donors. The method was immunoSEQ multiplex PCR; TCRdb's version includes in-frame clones alone and lacks a portion of them. V, J and clone size reflect that table, while D and trimming were determined from the DNA. This sample yields 90,000 or so clones, of which roughly 60% are seen a single time; more than 5% belongs to the top ten.

Sequencing was carried out using PBMCs. The chain uses TRBV5-1 and TRBJ2-2; possible D gene TRBD2, 6 bases. This clonotype was obtained from a boy between 10 and 17 years old in good health and CMV-seropositive. The CDR3 sequence is CASSSMQDYDTGELFF. Written as DNA, the CDR3 is TGCGCCAGCAGCTCGATGCAGGACTACGACACCGGGGAGCTGTTTTTT. Full variable domain (outside the CDR3, taken from reference TRBV5-1 and TRBJ2-2): KAGVTQTPRYLIKTRGQQVTLSCSPISGHRSVSWYQQTPGQGLQFLFEYFSETQRNKGNFPGRFSGRQFSNSRSEMNVSTLELGDSALYLCASSSMQDYDTGELFFGEGSRLTVL.